This T cell receptor beta chain emerged from a study of CD8 T cells in ankylosing spondylitis. Study results and limitations: Reactive arthritis synovial fluid and blood were previously reported to contain some motif variants. Within peripheral blood, clones linked to disease were CD8+ and relatively rare. Ankylosing spondylitis blood appeared to carry a characteristic TCR beta motif of roughly eight highly homologous variants. Reports say disease-linked clones showed up significantly more in matched ankylosing spondylitis synovial fluid.

The table lists this clonotype with many counts. The antigen is undetermined. The TCR beta libraries were generated through quantitative 5'-RACE incorporating molecular barcodes. One entry per CDR3 protein results from TCRdb running MiXCR on the 5' RACE reads. The sample lists 800,000 to 900,000 distinct CDR3 sequences; about 11% were seen once. The specimen was blood, either unsorted or a sorted T cell fraction (not recorded which). The sequence was obtained from a male donor with ankylosing spondylitis.

The chain's CDR3 is CAISDRGADYGYTF. The CDR3 bases are TGTGCCATCAGTGACCGGGGCGCGGACTATGGCTACACCTTC. This chain links TRBV10-3 with TRBJ1-2; a weak D match, TRBD1 (5 bases). CDR3 size: 14 residues. Per the germline V gene, CDR1 is ENHRY and CDR2 is SYGVKD. Deletions cut 3 bases from V and 3 bases from J, with 11 bases between.